These 32 T cell receptor beta chains share one sample of origin, sequenced in a study of lymphopenia after photon versus proton radiotherapy. TCRdb's table, derived via immunoSEQ multiplex PCR, lists solely in-frame clones and lacks some. The repertoire holds 43,000 or so clones, with 65% to 90% as singletons. This material consisted of peripheral blood, taken from a patient treated with photon-based radiotherapy. Receptor source: a man in his forties with gastric cancer.

The J gene is TRBJ1-3, the V gene TRBV21-1. TRBV21-1 is tagged as a pseudogene. The CDR3 is made up of 15 amino acids. As DNA, the CDR3 is TGTGCCAGCAACCCGACACTACGCTCTGGAAACACCATATATTTT. Amino acid sequence: CASNPTLRSGNTIYF.

This chain uses TRBV7-9 with TRBJ2-5; D call uncertain. CDR1 and CDR2 from the germline V gene are SEHNR and FQNEAQ (reference sequence). V was shortened by 1 base and J by 3 bases, with 9 bases between the two germline ends. This CDR3 has 14 residues. CDR3 coding DNA: TGTGCCAGCAGCTTAGACGTCATAAAAGAGACCCAGTACTTC. It specifies CASSLDVIKETQYF. Complete variable domain (other parts from reference TRBV7-9 and TRBJ2-5): DTGVSQNPRHKITKRGQNVTFRCDPISEHNRLYWYRQTLGQGPEFLTYFQNEAQLEKSRLLSDRFSAERPKGSFSTLEIQRTEQGDSAMYLCASSLDVIKETQYFGPGTRLLVL.

This chain joins TRBV19 and TRBJ1-1, with D possibly matching TRBD1 (6 bases). In germline, CDR1 is LNHDA, CDR2 SQIVND (reference sequence). Trimming cost V 6 bases and J 1 base, with 12 bases left between them. This CDR3 has 14 amino acids. CDR3 sequence (DNA): TGTGCCAGTAGGACCCCGGGACAGAACACTGAAGCTTTCTTT. Protein sequence: CASRTPGQNTEAFF.

This sequence joins TRBV12-5 and TRBJ1-6, with D perhaps TRBD1 (6 bases). The length of the CDR3 is 17 residues. Trimming cost V 0 bases and J 8 bases, with 17 bases left between them. CDR1 is LGHNT and CDR2 is FRNRAP in the germline V gene. The CDR3 bases are TGTGCTAGTGGTTTGGTACTATCCGGACAGCCTGATTCACCCCTCCACTTT. Its translation is CASGLVLSGQPDSPLHF.

The rearrangement uses TRBV6-4 and TRBJ1-2, with D hard to call. This CDR3 contains 17 residues. The V and J ends lost 8 bases and 1 base respectively, with 23 bases between them. From germline, CDR1 is MRHNA and CDR2 SNTAGT. CDR3 sequence: CASSQSRTGPGNYGYTF. The CDR3 region has the DNA TGTGCCAGCTCCCAAAGCCGGACGGGCCCTGGTAACTATGGCTACACCTTC.

This chain links TRBV9 with TRBJ2-7; D may match TRBD1 or TRBD2 (5 bases each). Trimming left V 5 bases short and J 2 bases short, with 11 bases between. The CDR3 contains 13 residues. CDR1 is SGDLS, CDR2 YYNGEE, per germline. This CDR3 is CASSLRETYEQYF. In DNA form, the CDR3 reads TGTGCCAGCAGTCTCAGGGAGACCTACGAGCAGTACTTC.

V usage is TRBV6-6 and J usage is TRBJ1-3; 7 bases map to TRBD1. V gave up 4 bases and J gave up 3 bases; unmatched junction bases: 9. The CDR3 covers 16 residues. Looked up from germline, CDR1 is MNHNY and CDR2 is SVGAGI (reference sequence). The CDR3 coding sequence is TGTGCCAGCAGTTTCCGGACAGGAATTGATGGAAACACCATATATTTT. Its protein is CASSFRTGIDGNTIYF.

The chain employs TRBV9 and TRBJ1-6, with D possibly matching TRBD1 (6 bases). This CDR3 spans 18 amino acids. V was trimmed by 1 base and J by 6 bases, leaving 20 bases between them. Germline CDR1 and CDR2: SGDLS and YYNGEE. The CDR3 DNA reads TGTGCCAGCAGCGTAAGAGGTGGGGGGGCGTCTGGTAATTCACCCCTCCACTTT. This codes for CASSVRGGGASGNSPLHF.

The J gene is TRBJ2-7, the V gene TRBV18, with 7 bases aligning to TRBD1. The trim removed 2 bases at V and 7 bases at J, leaving 11 bases unmatched. The CDR3 extends over 15 amino acids. Per germline, CDR1 KGHSH and CDR2 LQKENI. The CDR3 here is CASSPETTGTEEQYF. The CDR3 DNA reads TGTGCCAGCTCACCAGAGACGACAGGGACCGAGGAGCAGTACTTC.

The chain employs TRBV4-1 and TRBJ1-5; the D gene is possibly TRBD1 (5 bases). The V and J ends lost 4 bases and 1 base respectively, with 8 bases between them. The CDR3 is 14 amino acids. Germline-derived CDR1 and CDR2 are MGHRA and YSYEKL. The CDR3 is CASSPQGSNQPQHF. CDR3 nucleotides: TGCGCCAGCAGCCCCCAGGGAAGCAATCAGCCCCAGCATTTT.

The CDR3 DNA reads as TGTGCCAGCAGCTTGGACCGGGACAGCAATCAGCCCCAGCATTTT. Its translation: CASSLDRDSNQPQHF. J is TRBJ1-5 and V is TRBV7-9, with a tentative D call TRBD1 (5 bases). The germline V and J ends were trimmed by 3 bases and 1 base, with 10 bases remaining between them. Germline V gene data show CDR1 as SEHNR and CDR2 as FQNEAQ (reference sequence). This CDR3 has 15 residues.

The CDR3 DNA follows: TGTGCCAGCAGTTACCCCTCGACAGAGCAAGAGACCCAGTACTTC. Translated, it gives CASSYPSTEQETQYF. The chain has TRBV6-6 and TRBJ2-5, with a tentative D call TRBD1 (5 bases). The V end lost 2 bases, the J end lost 2 bases, and 12 bases lay between the germline ends. The germline V gene has CDR1 MNHNY and CDR2 SVGAGI (reference sequence). The CDR3 sequence is 15 residues long.

The rearrangement links TRBV30 to TRBJ2-7, with 7 bases that match TRBD1. Per germline, CDR1 GTSNPN and CDR2 SVGIG (reference sequence). The CDR3 consists of 12 residues. Trimming removed 2 bases from V and 7 bases from J; junction bases left unmatched: 5. The CDR3 region is CAWSHQGEEQYF. CDR3 DNA sequence: TGTGCCTGGAGTCACCAGGGGGAAGAGCAGTACTTC.

The rearrangement uses TRBV29-1 and TRBJ1-1; D ambiguous. V lost 6 bases, J lost 4 bases, and 21 bases lay in between. The CDR3 runs to 15 residues. Germline values: CDR1 SQVTM, CDR2 ANQGSEA. CDR3 sequence: CSVNPRQASGTEAFF. CDR3 nucleotide sequence: TGCAGCGTGAACCCTCGGCAGGCCTCCGGCACTGAAGCTTTCTTT.

CDR3 protein: CASSLGSTDTQYF. The CDR3, as DNA: TGTGCCAGCAGCTTAGGCAGCACAGATACGCAGTATTTT. This chain connects TRBV7-2 to TRBJ2-3; no clear D gene. Germline CDR1 is SGHTA and CDR2 is FQGNSA. The CDR3 is 13 amino acids. Trimming shortened V by 1 base and J by 0 bases, and 2 bases separated the two germline ends.

The chain carries TRBV4-1 and TRBJ1-5, with a possible D match to TRBD1 (5 bases). CDR3 length: 13 amino acids. From germline, CDR1 is MGHRA and CDR2 YSYEKL. Trimming cost V 3 bases and J 5 bases, with 8 bases left between them. The CDR3 nucleotides are TGCGCCAGCAGCCAGGGACCAGATCAGCCCCAGCATTTT. Translation: CASSQGPDQPQHF.

The chain has TRBV6-5 and TRBJ2-7, with TRBD2 matching over 7 bases. After removal of 6 bases from V and 1 base from J, the junction contained 9 bases not matched to a gene. The CDR3 extends over 15 amino acids. The germline V gene encodes CDR1 MNHEY and CDR2 SVGAGI. DNA of the CDR3: TGTGCCAGCAGACCCGTGGGAGGGGTATCCTACGAGCAGTACTTC. It is translated as CASRPVGGVSYEQYF.

The genes are TRBV19 and TRBJ1-5; D is perhaps TRBD1 (5 bases). Per germline, CDR1 LNHDA and CDR2 SQIVND (reference sequence). Trimming left V 1 base short and J 4 bases short, with 11 bases between. The CDR3 extends over 15 amino acids. The DNA of the CDR3 is TGTGCCAGTAGTATAGGCAGGGTGTTAAATCAGCCCCAGCATTTT. Encoded protein: CASSIGRVLNQPQHF.

This sequence joins TRBV30 and TRBJ2-7; TRBD1 matches at 10 bases. J was trimmed by 3 bases and V by 2 bases; bases with no gene match: 10. Germline V CDR1 and CDR2: GTSNPN, SVGIG (reference sequence). The CDR3 extends over 16 amino acids. As DNA, the CDR3 is TGTGCCTGGAGTCCGACAGGGGGCGAATGGGGCTACGAGCAGTACTTC. This translates into CAWSPTGGEWGYEQYF.

The rearrangement joins TRBV27 to TRBJ1-5; 8 bases match TRBD1. V lost 8 bases and J lost 3; bases outside the gene matches: 9. The germline V gene encodes CDR1 MNHEY and CDR2 SMNVEV (reference sequence). CDR3 length: 15 residues. The CDR3 DNA reads as TGTGCCAGCGCCTCCGGGACAGGCATCAATCAGCCCCAGCATTTT. Residues: CASASGTGINQPQHF.

V usage is TRBV7-9 and J usage is TRBJ1-1; 7 bases align to TRBD1. Germline CDR1 and CDR2: SEHNR and FQNEAQ (reference sequence). V gave up 4 bases and J gave up 1 base; unmatched junction bases: 3. The length of the CDR3 is 14 residues. The CDR3, as DNA: TGTGCCAGCAGCTCCGGGACAGCGAACACTGAAGCTTTCTTT. Translation: CASSSGTANTEAFF.

V gene TRBV5-1 combines with J gene TRBJ1-1, with D maybe TRBD1 (5 bases). This CDR3 has 15 residues. Germline CDR1 is SGHRS and CDR2 is YFSETQ. V lost 4 bases to trimming and J lost 0 bases, with 13 bases between them. In nucleotides, the CDR3 is TGCGCCAGCAGCCCGGGACTGAGCATGAACACTGAAGCTTTCTTT. As protein: CASSPGLSMNTEAFF.

The chain employs TRBV7-9 and TRBJ2-7; 8 bases map to TRBD2. This CDR3 spans 13 amino acids. V lost 2 bases to trimming and J lost 7 bases; unmatched junction nucleotides: 4. Germline V gene data show CDR1 as SEHNR and CDR2 as FQNEAQ (reference sequence). In DNA form, the CDR3 reads TGTGCCAGCAGCTTAAGCGGGGGTGGTGAGCAGTACTTC. Protein: CASSLSGGGEQYF.

The chain combines TRBV11-2 with TRBJ1-4, with D hard to call. Germline loops: CDR1 SGHAT, CDR2 FQNNGV. The length of the CDR3 is 16 residues. V gave up 1 base and J gave up 0 bases, with 9 bases separating them. The CDR3 spells CASSLATAATNEKLFF. Written as DNA, the CDR3 is TGTGCCAGCAGCTTAGCTACAGCTGCAACTAATGAAAAACTGTTTTTT.

The chain is built from TRBV19 and TRBJ2-1, with 9 bases identical to TRBD2. The J segment lost 10 bases and the V segment lost 1 base, leaving 8 bases of the junction unmatched. The germline V gene encodes CDR1 LNHDA and CDR2 SQIVND (reference sequence). CDR3 size: 15 residues. The CDR3 DNA is TGTGCCAGTAGTATAGTGGCGGGGGGGCCCAGGGAGCAGTTCTTC. Translating it yields CASSIVAGGPREQFF.

V and J are TRBV4-1 and TRBJ2-1, with TRBD2 matching over 11 bases. CDR3 length equals 19 residues. Germline V lookup: CDR1 MGHRA, CDR2 YSYEKL. Germline trimming cut 3 bases from V and 5 bases from J; bases unmatched to any gene: 15. The CDR3 sequence: CASSQPIKLAGARNNEQFF. CDR3 nucleotide sequence: TGCGCCAGCAGCCAGCCTATTAAACTAGCGGGGGCCAGAAACAATGAGCAGTTCTTC.

This clone was seen a single time. The genes are TRBV2 and TRBJ1-1; D is unclear. Looked up from germline, CDR1 is SNHLY and CDR2 is FYNNEI. CDR3 length: 13 amino acids. With 1 base removed from V and 2 bases from J, the gap between germline ends came to 5 bases. CDR3 in amino acids: CASSEEDNTEAFF. The CDR3 nucleotides are TGTGCCAGCAGTGAAGAGGACAACACTGAAGCTTTCTTT.

The V and J genes are TRBV29-1 and TRBJ1-2; TRBD1 is a possible D gene (6 bases). This CDR3 is 14 amino acids long. The germline V gene has CDR1 SQVTM and CDR2 ANQGSEA. The V and J ends lost 7 bases and 7 bases respectively, with 22 bases between them. The CDR3 is CSAVGGHSLGGYTF. As DNA, the CDR3 is TGCAGCGCCGTAGGGGGACACTCCCTCGGTGGCTACACCTTC.

The chain is built from TRBV9 and TRBJ2-5; possible D gene TRBD1, 6 bases. This CDR3 contains 15 residues. Trimming took off 3 bases at V and 1 base at J, with 13 bases between the two ends. The germline V gene has CDR1 SGDLS and CDR2 YYNGEE. In nucleotides, the CDR3 is TGTGCCAGCAGCGCCAAGACAGGATTCCAAGAGACCCAGTACTTC. As protein: CASSAKTGFQETQYF.

This chain connects TRBV21-1 to TRBJ2-7; TRBD2, as called in the table, went unchecked against the DNA. TRBV21-1 is termed a pseudogene. CDR3 size: 15 residues. The chain's CDR3 is CASSKAGGGQYEQYF. CDR3 DNA sequence: TGTGCCAGCAGCAAAGCGGGCGGGGGCCAGTACGAGCAGTACTTC.

This chain links TRBV30 with TRBJ2-5; D not certain. CDR1 and CDR2 from the germline V gene are GTSNPN and SVGIG (reference sequence). This CDR3 is 15 amino acids long. Between the trimmed V and J ends, which lost 0 bases and 4 bases, there was a span of 15 bases. DNA for the CDR3: TGTGCCTGGAGTGTGGACGACCTAGGTGCAGAGACCCAGTACTTC. This translates into CAWSVDDLGAETQYF.

Here the CDR3 reads CASSGGAKNIQYF. CDR3 DNA: TGTGCCAGTAGTGGGGGGGCCAAAAACATTCAGTACTTC. The chain recombines TRBV19 with TRBJ2-4; D possibly corresponds to TRBD2 (6 bases). The germline V gene has CDR1 LNHDA and CDR2 SQIVND (reference sequence). V lost 5 bases and J 1 base, leaving 6 bases between the germline ends. CDR3 length equals 13 residues. The full variable domain, with the rest looked up from reference TRBV19 and TRBJ2-4, is DGGITQSPKYLFRKEGQNVTLSCEQNLNHDAMYWYRQDPGQGLRLIYYSQIVNDFQKGDIAEGYSVSREKKESFPLTVTSAQKNPTAFYLCASSGGAKNIQYFGAGTRLSVL.